The 15 T cell receptor beta chains below all came from one sample that was sequenced in a study of blood T cell repertoires in COVID-19. The method was immunoSEQ multiplex PCR; TCRdb's version includes in-frame clones alone and lacks a portion of them. The sample yields 150,000 or so clones, around 87% seen once. Sequences were obtained from peripheral blood. Every receptor here comes from an elderly man with acute or convalescent COVID-19.

The chain has TRBV3-1 (or the pseudogene TRBV3-2) and TRBJ2-7, with 8 positions matching TRBD1. The CDR3 totals 14 residues. Per the germline V gene, CDR1 is LGHDT and CDR2 is YNNKEL (reference sequence). Trimming cost V 3 bases and J 3 bases; bases outside gene matches: 4. The CDR3 is CASSHGTGHYEQYF. Here the CDR3 DNA reads TGTGCCAGCAGCCACGGGACAGGTCACTACGAGCAGTACTTC.

The chain combines TRBV10-3 with TRBJ1-2; D not certain. The CDR3 has 15 residues. V was shortened by 4 bases and J by 0 bases, with 12 bases between the two germline ends. Germline V gene lookup returns CDR1 ENHRY and CDR2 SYGVKD. The CDR3, as DNA: TGTGCCATCAGTGGAGGGCCAAACGCTAACTATGGCTACACCTTC. Translating it yields CAISGGPNANYGYTF.

This rearrangement joins TRBV27 to TRBJ2-2; 11 bases agree with TRBD2. The V and J ends lost 2 bases and 7 bases, in that order; junction bases with no gene match: 6. This CDR3 contains 16 residues. Looked up from germline, CDR1 is MNHEY and CDR2 is SMNVEV (reference sequence). This CDR3 reads CASSLDSGRVRGELFF. DNA for the CDR3: TGTGCCAGCAGTTTAGATAGCGGGAGGGTACGCGGGGAGCTGTTTTTT.

This chain connects TRBV5-1 to TRBJ2-2; weak D call: TRBD1 (5 bases). The CDR3 runs 16 residues. The V end lost 0 bases, the J end lost 0 bases, and 9 bases lay between the germline ends. Germline V gene data show CDR1 as SGHRS and CDR2 as YFSETQ. The CDR3 DNA reads as TGCGCCAGCAGCTTGGACCCAGGGACGAACACCGGGGAGCTGTTTTTT. This sequence encodes CASSLDPGTNTGELFF.

This chain connects TRBV24-1 to TRBJ2-5, with TRBD2 matching over 15 bases. Germline assignment: CDR1 KGHDR and CDR2 SFDVKD. This CDR3 contains 16 residues. Trimming cost V 4 bases and J 5 bases; bases outside gene matches: 4. The CDR3 sequence: CATSDRTSGRAETQYF. As DNA, the CDR3 is TGTGCCACCAGTGACAGGACTAGCGGGAGGGCCGAGACCCAGTACTTC.

The chain recombines TRBV25-1 with TRBJ2-5; TRBD1 is a possible D gene (5 bases). Per germline, CDR1 MGHDK and CDR2 SYGVNS. The V end lost 7 bases, the J end lost 4 bases, and 10 bases lay between the germline ends. The CDR3 contains 12 residues. DNA of the CDR3: TGTGCCAGCATAGGACAAATAGAGACCCAGTACTTC. This translates into CASIGQIETQYF.

This chain's CDR3 is CASSPGAGGYTF. Written as DNA, the CDR3 is TGTGCCAGCAGCCCAGGGGCTGGTGGCTACACCTTC. J is TRBJ1-2 and V is TRBV6-5; TRBD1 is a possible D gene (6 bases). The CDR3 is 12 amino acids. V was trimmed by 6 bases and J by 7 bases, leaving 12 bases between them. Germline lookup yields CDR1 MNHEY and CDR2 SVGAGI.

The chain couples TRBV7-9 to TRBJ1-2; D may be TRBD1 (6 bases). CDR3 length equals 19 residues. The V gene lost 5 bases and the J gene lost 3 bases, with 28 bases spanning the gap. CDR1 and CDR2 (germline): SEHNR, FQNEAQ (reference sequence). The CDR3 coding sequence is TGTGCCAGCAGCCGGGGGGGCGGCAGGGAGACTCGGCAGGACTATGGCTACACCTTC. Translating it yields CASSRGGGRETRQDYGYTF.

The chain combines TRBV28 with TRBJ2-3, with 9 bases fitting TRBD2. CDR1 is MDHEN, CDR2 SYDVKM, per germline. The trim removed 0 bases at V and 7 bases at J, leaving 8 bases unmatched. The CDR3 is 16 amino acids. CDR3: CASSLWRAGGGYTQYF. The DNA for the CDR3 is TGTGCCAGCAGTTTATGGCGAGCGGGGGGCGGATATACGCAGTATTTT.

The rearrangement links TRBV4-2 to TRBJ2-7, with TRBD1 identical over 10 bases. The CDR3 runs 18 residues. The germline V gene encodes CDR1 LGHNA and CDR2 YNFKEQ. V was pared by 4 bases and J by 2 bases, with 14 bases of the junction left unmatched. CDR3 DNA sequence: TGTGCCAGCAGCCCCTCCGGGACAGGGGTTCCAGGGGCCTACGAGCAGTACTTC. This codes for CASSPSGTGVPGAYEQYF.

Note on this clone: This sample includes further DNA sequences coding for the same CDR3. The chain couples TRBV3-1 (or the pseudogene TRBV3-2) to TRBJ2-7, with 8 bases identical to TRBD2. The V segment lost 6 bases and the J segment 0 bases; nucleotides outside the gene matches: 4. CDR3 length: 14 residues. CDR1 is LGHDT and CDR2 is YNNKEL in the germline V gene (reference sequence). DNA of the CDR3: TGTGCCAGCAGGGCCAGCGGGAGCTCCTACGAGCAGTACTTC. It codes for CASRASGSSYEQYF.

The chain has TRBV11-2 and TRBJ1-4; D not certain. CDR3 length equals 14 residues. Trimming shortened V by 7 bases and J by 7 bases, and 16 bases separated the two germline ends. In germline, CDR1 is SGHAT, CDR2 FQNNGV. CDR3 residues: CASKPGFGSEKLFF. The DNA for the CDR3 is TGTGCCAGCAAGCCCGGGTTCGGTTCTGAAAAACTGTTTTTT.

V gene TRBV5-5 combines with J gene TRBJ2-7; TRBD2 is a possible D gene (6 bases). Trimming cost V 5 bases and J 0 bases, with 15 bases left between them. The CDR3 is made up of 15 amino acids. CDR1 and CDR2 from the germline V gene are SGHKS and YYEKEE (reference sequence). The CDR3 DNA reads as TGTGCCAGCAGGCTCCGGGACTCGGTCTCCTACGAGCAGTACTTC. Its protein product is CASRLRDSVSYEQYF.

V usage is TRBV6-5 and J usage is TRBJ1-1; a possible D gene is TRBD1 (5 bases). The CDR3 runs 16 residues. Germline CDR1 reads MNHEY; CDR2 reads SVGAGI. V was trimmed by 4 bases and J by 0 bases, leaving 15 bases between them. The CDR3: CASSSILRAMNTEAFF. The CDR3 nucleotides read TGTGCCAGCAGTTCTATCCTCAGGGCCATGAACACTGAAGCTTTCTTT.

This sequence joins TRBV7-9 and TRBJ2-1; D call uncertain. The CDR3 loop spans 11 amino acids. Germline V CDR1 and CDR2: SEHNR, FQNEAQ (reference sequence). Trimming took 5 bases from V and 6 from J, leaving 5 bases between them. The CDR3 spells CASSPSNEQFF. The CDR3 region has the DNA TGTGCCAGCAGCCCTTCCAATGAGCAGTTCTTC. The whole variable domain, remainder taken from reference TRBV7-9 and TRBJ2-1, is DTGVSQNPRHKITKRGQNVTFRCDPISEHNRLYWYRQTLGQGPEFLTYFQNEAQLEKSRLLSDRFSAERPKGSFSTLEIQRTEQGDSAMYLCASSPSNEQFFGPGTRLTVL.